This T cell receptor beta chain was sequenced for a study of circulating CD8 cells and anti-PD-1 response in melanoma. Findings and limits, study-wide: At M1, fewer than 8% of TRB clonotypes appeared in multiple subsets. No tumor material was available, so peptide assays assessed reactivity. Generally, no replicate experiments were performed.

Live CD3+CD8+TCRalphabeta+ cells were sorted into four subsets by PD-1 and/or TIGIT. In this sample, this clonotype is hyperexpanded. Its specificity is unknown. This CDR3 contains 15 residues. Germline V lookup: CDR1 KGHDR, CDR2 SFDVKD. Trimming shortened V by 3 bases and J by 7 bases, and 16 bases separated the two germline ends. TCR libraries were prepared from around 15 ng of total RNA with the QIAseq Immune Repertoire TCR panel. TCRdb redid the calling of the reads with MiXCR, one entry per CDR3 protein. This sample has roughly 700 distinct CDR3 sequences, with around 7.9% found just once. This clonotype originated in a human donor with melanoma. The starting material was CD8+ T cells from PBMCs, obtained at baseline or after one month of anti-PD-1 therapy (not recorded which). This sequence joins TRBV24-1 and TRBJ2-3, with D possibly being TRBD2 (6 bases). This CDR3 is CATSDEGWGGNTQYF. In DNA, the CDR3 is TGTGCCACCAGTGATGAGGGTTGGGGCGGGAATACGCAGTATTTT.